The rows below give T cell receptor beta chains drawn from one sample of a study of cytomegalovirus exposure and HLA in healthy donors. Using immunoSEQ multiplex PCR, the repertoire was profiled, and TCRdb retains in-frame clones only, with some absent. Of some 110,000 clones listed, around 75% are singletons. Sequencing was carried out using PBMCs. The receptors shown here come from a man in his forties in good health and CMV-seronegative. Each CDR3 is given with its conserved first and last residue. The D gene is left open where the match is weak. Not every row has a clone size; where given, it reads once, few, many or a size class.

CDR3 protein,CDR3 DNA,clone size,V gene,J gene,D gene
CASSFMSGDTQYF,TGCGCCAGCAGCTTTATGAGCGGCGATACGCAGTATTTT,-,TRBV5-1,TRBJ2-3,-
CASRRTDLNEKLFF,TGTGCCAGCAGGAGGACAGACCTTAATGAAAAACTGTTTTTT,-,TRBV6-1,TRBJ1-4,-
CASSLSSRDSQETQYF,TGCGCCAGCAGCTTGAGTAGCCGGGACTCCCAAGAGACCCAGTACTTC,few,TRBV5-1,TRBJ2-5,-
CASSQPTARGSPLF,TGCGCCAGCAGCCAGCCCACGGCCAGGGGATCACCCCTTTTT,few,TRBV4-1,TRBJ1-6,-
CASSEQGGRVETQYF,TGTGCCAGCAGTGAACAGGGAGGAAGGGTTGAGACCCAGTACTTC,-,TRBV6-1,TRBJ2-5,-
CASSHERGNTGELFF,TGTGCCAGCAGCCACGAGCGGGGGAACACCGGGGAGCTGTTTTTT,-,TRBV4-2,TRBJ2-2,TRBD2
CASSYVGGAGNEQFF,TGTGCCAGCAGTTACGTTGGGGGGGCAGGAAATGAGCAGTTCTTC,once,TRBV6-5,TRBJ2-1,-
CASSEGRGGQQTQYF,TGTGCCAGCAGTGAAGGGCGGGGGGGCCAACAGACCCAGTACTTC,-,TRBV2,TRBJ2-5,TRBD2
CASSLPRGGTLGEQFF,TGTGCCAGCAGTCTACCGCGGGGGGGAACCTTGGGTGAGCAGTTCTTC,-,TRBV27,TRBJ2-1,TRBD2
CASSRPGGERTDTQYF,TGTGCCAGCAGTCGGCCAGGGGGCGAAAGGACAGATACGCAGTATTTT,-,TRBV25-1,TRBJ2-3,TRBD1
CASSSQDRYYGYTF,TGTGCCAGCAGCTCGCAGGACAGGTACTATGGCTACACCTTC,-,TRBV5-4,TRBJ1-2,TRBD1
CASSEVGGQGQGGYTF,TGTGCCAGCAGTGAAGTGGGAGGCCAGGGCCAAGGGGGCTACACCTTC,-,TRBV6-1,TRBJ1-2,-
CASSPGRGYGYTF,TGTGCCAGCTCACCAGGCAGGGGCTATGGCTACACCTTC,once,TRBV18,TRBJ1-2,-
CASSPDRDYGYTF,TGTGCCAGTAGCCCAGACAGGGACTATGGCTACACCTTC,once,TRBV19,TRBJ1-2,TRBD1
CASSKSIFGNQPQHF,TGTGCCAGCAGCAAGTCTATCTTCGGCAATCAGCCCCAGCATTTT,-,TRBV21-1,TRBJ1-5,-
CASRTGGLAGGRLYNEQFF,TGCGCCAGCAGGACAGGGGGACTAGCGGGGGGCCGACTCTACAATGAGCAGTTCTTC,-,TRBV5-1,TRBJ2-1,TRBD2
CASRTSVGTMGYTF,TGTGCCAGCAGGACGTCCGTGGGGACAATGGGCTACACCTTC,-,TRBV7-3,TRBJ1-2,-
CASRSQTSLAKFF,TGTGCCAGCAGGTCCCAAACTAGCCTGGCTAAGTTCTTC,-,TRBV27,TRBJ2-1,-
CTSSQDWRGGRYEQYF,TGCACCAGCAGCCAAGATTGGCGGGGGGGCAGGTACGAGCAGTACTTC,-,TRBV1,TRBJ2-7,-
CASSLRLRGLAGNKNTGELFF,TGTGCCAGCAGCTTACGTCTTAGGGGACTAGCGGGTAACAAGAACACCGGGGAGCTGTTTTTT,-,TRBV7-6,TRBJ2-2,TRBD2
CASRSPGDTQYF,TGTGCCAGCAGGTCCCCGGGGGATACGCAGTATTTT,-,TRBV28,TRBJ2-3,-
CASSNWGRTNTEAFF,TGTGCCAGCAGCAACTGGGGCAGAACGAACACTGAAGCTTTCTTT,few,TRBV5-6,TRBJ1-1,-
CASSSSAGSGANVLTF,TGCGCCAGCAGCTCTTCCGCAGGCTCTGGGGCCAACGTCCTGACTTTC,-,TRBV5-1,TRBJ2-6,-
CASSQMNTEAFF,TGTGCCAGCAGCCAGATGAACACTGAAGCTTTCTTT,-,TRBV7-9,TRBJ1-1,-